What follows is one T cell receptor (beta chain) and its context. Its antigen is undetermined. This entry is derived from a study of early T cells in non-severe SARS-CoV-2 infection. Study-level background: With bulk RNA from unsorted whole blood as input, sequencing yielded unpaired chains. Findings and limits, study-wide: Comparison of clonotypes with VDJdb favored anti-spike CD8 responses while missing private and CD4 specificities.

The TCR library protocol was used to attach unique molecular identifiers. These identifiers were attached to individual cDNA molecules. TCRdb independently ran MiXCR on the 5' RACE reads; one entry per CDR3 protein. This sample carries around 60,000 distinct CDR3 sequences, 9.5% to 15% of them seen once, and the ten largest clones take under 4.5%. The TCR originated in an adult who was a healthcare worker with PCR-confirmed SARS-CoV-2 infection or an uninfected control (not recorded which). The specimen sequenced was whole blood.

CDR3 in amino acids: CASTPTWASYEQYF. The CDR3 region has the DNA TGTGCCAGCACTCCTACTTGGGCATCCTACGAGCAGTACTTC. The J gene is TRBJ2-7, the V gene TRBV25-1; no clear D gene. This CDR3 is 14 amino acids long. CDR1 and CDR2 from the germline V gene are MGHDK and SYGVNS. V lost 7 bases to trimming and J lost 1 base, with 14 bases between them.